The clone carrying this T cell receptor (beta chain) has ten or more counts. The antigen is not known. The CDR3 consists of 13 residues. Trimming cost V 2 bases and J 4 bases, with 8 bases left between them. Germline CDR1 reads MNHNS; CDR2 reads SASEGT. The sample comes from a study of Graves' ophthalmopathy and Graves' hyperthyroidism. For repertoire sequencing, the TCR beta CDR3 regions were amplified from RNA transcripts. First-round RT-PCR used HTBI primers; second-round multiplex PCR followed. TCRdb reanalysed the multiplex PCR reads using MiXCR and keeps one entry per CDR3 protein. The sample lists about 390,000 distinct CDR3 sequences, 15% to 20% seen once, with roughly 2.4% in the top ten. Whole-study findings and limits: A model built from 13 signatures distinguished ophthalmopathy from stable hyperthyroidism with approximately 89% sensitivity and around 78% specificity.

Orbital computed tomography, together with clinical symptoms, serum thyroxine, TRAb and thyroid ultrasound, was used for diagnosis. V is TRBV6-1 and J is TRBJ2-5, with a weak D call TRBD1 (5 bases). The material sequenced was peripheral blood. The receptor was derived from an adult woman with stable Graves' hyperthyroidism. The CDR3, as DNA: TGTGCCAGCAGTGAACCAGGGCCAGAGACCCAGTACTTC. It encodes CASSEPGPETQYF.